The sequence of this TCR beta chain was determined in a study of blood T cell repertoires in COVID-19. Whole-study context: Italy, Spain and the United States were the sources of the convalescent and acute COVID-19 samples. PBMCs, B-cell-depleted T cells, or T cells were the source of the cDNA or gDNA that made up the material.

Germline-derived CDR1 and CDR2 are SNHLY and FYNNEI. Between the trimmed V and J ends, which lost 7 bases and 0 bases, there was a span of 7 bases. This CDR3 is 13 amino acids long. Participants spanned ages 18 to 89 years and resided in about 24 US areas. In the original processing: Reference gene primer amplification yielded estimated nucleated cell counts. Method: immunoSEQ multiplex PCR; TCRdb's copy keeps in-frame clones and lacks some. The D gene and trimming were derived from the DNA, and the V and J assignments and clone size from that table. The table has approximately 240,000 clones, around 87% seen once.

The receptor was isolated from a woman in her twenties or thirties with acute COVID-19. V and J are TRBV2 and TRBJ1-3; D unresolved. Sequences were obtained from PBMCs or T cells enriched from blood (not recorded which). The CDR3 bases are TGTGCCAGCACAGTAAACTCTGGAAACACCATATATTTT. Protein product: CASTVNSGNTIYF.